This TCR beta chain derives from a study of CD8+CD57+ T cells in acquired aplastic anemia. Study-wide context: Sorted CD4+ and CD8+ cells gave a mean 3.2 ug DNA, range 0.2 to 27.4 ug.

Regarding the study as a whole: Patients and controls shared fewer than 30 CD8+ CDR3 sequences.

The germline CDR1 and CDR2 sequences are LNHDA and SQIVND (reference sequence). The trim removed 3 bases at V and 6 bases at J, leaving 4 bases unmatched. The CDR3 is made up of 15 amino acids. According to the study, genomic DNA was the template for TCR beta VDJ and CDR3 profiling. MiXCR was run by TCRdb on the reads, yielding one entry per CDR3 protein. The sample holds some 45,000 distinct CDR3 sequences, about 70% seen once. On this clonotype itself: The antigen remains undetermined.

Sequenced: sorted CD4+, CD8+, or CD8+CD57+ T cells (not recorded which) from PBMCs. The receptor comes from a human donor in good health, serving as a control. The chain couples TRBV19 to TRBJ2-2; 10 bases are a match to TRBD2. The CDR3: CASSILAGEAGELFF. Written as DNA, the CDR3 is TGTGCCAGTAGTATCCTAGCGGGGGAAGCCGGGGAGCTGTTTTTT.